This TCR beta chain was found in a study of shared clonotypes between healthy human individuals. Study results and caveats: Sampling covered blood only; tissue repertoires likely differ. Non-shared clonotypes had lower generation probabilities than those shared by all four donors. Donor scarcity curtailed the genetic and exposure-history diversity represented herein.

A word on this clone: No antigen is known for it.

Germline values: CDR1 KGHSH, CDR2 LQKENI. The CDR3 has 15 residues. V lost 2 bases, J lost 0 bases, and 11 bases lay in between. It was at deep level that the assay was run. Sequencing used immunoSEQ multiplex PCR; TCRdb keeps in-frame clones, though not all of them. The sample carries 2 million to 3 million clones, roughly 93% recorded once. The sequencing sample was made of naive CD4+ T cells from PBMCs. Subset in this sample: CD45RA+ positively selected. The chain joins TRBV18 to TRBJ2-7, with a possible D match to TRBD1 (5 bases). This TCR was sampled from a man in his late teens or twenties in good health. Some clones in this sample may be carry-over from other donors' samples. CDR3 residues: CASSPGAASSYEQYF. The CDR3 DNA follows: TGTGCCAGCTCACCAGGGGCAGCCAGCTCCTACGAGCAGTACTTC.